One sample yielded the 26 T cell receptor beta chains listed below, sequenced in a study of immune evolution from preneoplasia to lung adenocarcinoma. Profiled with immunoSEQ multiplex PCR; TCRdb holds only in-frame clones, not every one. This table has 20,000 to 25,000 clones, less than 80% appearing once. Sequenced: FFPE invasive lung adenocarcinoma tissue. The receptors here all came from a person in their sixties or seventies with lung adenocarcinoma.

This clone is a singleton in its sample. CDR3 DNA sequence: TGTGCCAGCAGCTTGGGTCCGGGGCCGAGCACTTACGAGCAGTACTTC. Encoded protein: CASSLGPGPSTYEQYF. The rearrangement joins TRBV5-5 to TRBJ2-7; D tentatively fits TRBD1 or TRBD2 (5 bases each). Germline V gene sequence: CDR1 SGHKS, CDR2 YYEKEE (reference sequence). The CDR3 is 16 residues long. V was cut by 0 bases and J by 4 bases, with 17 bases left in between. The full variable domain, its missing parts supplied by reference TRBV5-5 and TRBJ2-7, is DAGVTQSPTHLIKTRGQQVTLRCSPISGHKSVSWYQQVLGQGPQFIFQYYEKEERGRGNFPDRFSARQFPNYSSELNVNALLLGDSALYLCASSLGPGPSTYEQYFGPGTRLTVT.

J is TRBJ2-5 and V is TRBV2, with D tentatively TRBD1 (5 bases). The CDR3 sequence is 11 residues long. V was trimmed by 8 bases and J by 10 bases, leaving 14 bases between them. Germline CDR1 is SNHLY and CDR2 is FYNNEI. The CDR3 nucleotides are TGTGCCAGCGAACAGGCCCGAAGCCAGTACTTC. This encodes CASEQARSQYF.

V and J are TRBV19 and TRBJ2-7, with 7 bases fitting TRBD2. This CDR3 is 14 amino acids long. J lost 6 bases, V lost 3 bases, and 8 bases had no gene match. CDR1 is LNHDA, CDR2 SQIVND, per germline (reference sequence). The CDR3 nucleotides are TGTGCCAGTAGTATTAGTCTAGCGGCCACCGAGCAGTACTTC. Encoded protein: CASSISLAATEQYF.

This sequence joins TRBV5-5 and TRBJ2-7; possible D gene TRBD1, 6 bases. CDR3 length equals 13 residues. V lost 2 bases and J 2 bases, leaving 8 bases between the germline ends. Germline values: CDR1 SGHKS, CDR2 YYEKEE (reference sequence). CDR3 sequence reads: CASSLQGTYEQYF. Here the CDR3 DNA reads TGTGCCAGCAGCTTACAGGGCACCTACGAGCAGTACTTC.

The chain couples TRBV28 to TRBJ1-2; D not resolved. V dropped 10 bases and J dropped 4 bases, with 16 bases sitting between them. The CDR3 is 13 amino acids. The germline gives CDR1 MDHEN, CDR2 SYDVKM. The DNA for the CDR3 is TGTGCCACCTCAGTCGAGGATGGCTATGGCTACACCTTC. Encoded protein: CATSVEDGYGYTF.

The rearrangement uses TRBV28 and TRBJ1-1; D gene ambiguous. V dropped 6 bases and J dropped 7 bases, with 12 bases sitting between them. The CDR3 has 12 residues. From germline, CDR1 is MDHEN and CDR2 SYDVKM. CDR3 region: CASSMIEVEAFF. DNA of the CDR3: TGTGCCAGCAGCATGATCGAGGTTGAAGCTTTCTTT.

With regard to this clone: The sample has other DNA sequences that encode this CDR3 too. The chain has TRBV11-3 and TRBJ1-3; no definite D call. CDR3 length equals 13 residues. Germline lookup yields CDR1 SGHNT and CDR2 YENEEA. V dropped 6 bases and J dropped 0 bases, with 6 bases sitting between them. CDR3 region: CASREDSGNTIYF. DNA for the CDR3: TGTGCCAGCAGGGAAGACTCTGGAAACACCATATATTTT.

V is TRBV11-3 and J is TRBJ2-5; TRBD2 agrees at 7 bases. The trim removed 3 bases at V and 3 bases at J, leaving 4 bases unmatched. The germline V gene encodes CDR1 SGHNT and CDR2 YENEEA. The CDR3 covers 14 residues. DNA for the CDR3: TGTGCCAGCAGCTTCGGGCTAGCGGAAGAGACCCAGTACTTC. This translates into CASSFGLAEETQYF.

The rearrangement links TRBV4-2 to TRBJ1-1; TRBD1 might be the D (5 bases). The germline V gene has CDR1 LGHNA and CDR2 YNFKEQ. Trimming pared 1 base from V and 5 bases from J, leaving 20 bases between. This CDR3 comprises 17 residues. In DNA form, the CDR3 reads TGTGCCAGCAGCCAAGTCACAAACAGGCGCCTGAGAACTGAAGCTTTCTTT. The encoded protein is CASSQVTNRRLRTEAFF.

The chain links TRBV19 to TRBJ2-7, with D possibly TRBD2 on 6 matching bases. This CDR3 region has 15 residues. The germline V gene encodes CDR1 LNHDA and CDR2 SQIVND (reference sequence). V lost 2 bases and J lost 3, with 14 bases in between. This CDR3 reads CASSITGTHGYEQYF. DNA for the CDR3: TGTGCCAGTAGTATAACCGGGACTCATGGCTACGAGCAGTACTTC. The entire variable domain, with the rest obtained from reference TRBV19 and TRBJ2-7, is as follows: DGGITQSPKYLFRKEGQNVTLSCEQNLNHDAMYWYRQDPGQGLRLIYYSQIVNDFQKGDIAEGYSVSREKKESFPLTVTSAQKNPTAFYLCASSITGTHGYEQYFGPGTRLTVT.

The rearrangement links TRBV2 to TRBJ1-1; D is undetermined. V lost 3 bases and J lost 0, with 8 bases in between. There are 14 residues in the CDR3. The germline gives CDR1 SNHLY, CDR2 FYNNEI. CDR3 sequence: CASSDRRMNTEAFF. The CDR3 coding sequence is TGTGCCAGCAGTGACAGACGTATGAACACTGAAGCTTTCTTT.

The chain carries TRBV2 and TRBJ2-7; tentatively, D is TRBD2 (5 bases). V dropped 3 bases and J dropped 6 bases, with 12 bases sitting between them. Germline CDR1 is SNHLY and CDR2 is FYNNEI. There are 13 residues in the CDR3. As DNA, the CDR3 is TGTGCCAGCAGTGAGGGAGTAACCCCCGAGCAGTACTTC. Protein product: CASSEGVTPEQYF. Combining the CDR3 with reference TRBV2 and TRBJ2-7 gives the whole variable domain EPEVTQTPSHQVTQMGQEVILRCVPISNHLYFYWYRQILGQKVEFLVSFYNNEISEKSEIFDDQFSVERPDGSNFTLKIRSTKLEDSAMYFCASSEGVTPEQYFGPGTRLTVT.

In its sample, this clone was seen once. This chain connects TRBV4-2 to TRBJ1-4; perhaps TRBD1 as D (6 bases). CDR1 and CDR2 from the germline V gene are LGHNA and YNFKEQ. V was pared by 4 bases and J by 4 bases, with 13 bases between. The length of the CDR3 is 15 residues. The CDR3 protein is CASSLTGTGNEKLFF. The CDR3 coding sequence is TGTGCCAGCAGCCTAACAGGGACGGGTAATGAAAAACTGTTTTTT.

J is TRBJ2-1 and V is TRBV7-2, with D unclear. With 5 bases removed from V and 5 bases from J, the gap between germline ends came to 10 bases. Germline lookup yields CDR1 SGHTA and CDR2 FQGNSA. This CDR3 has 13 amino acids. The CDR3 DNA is TGTGCCAGCAGCACCTACTTAGACAATGAGCAGTTCTTC. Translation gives CASSTYLDNEQFF. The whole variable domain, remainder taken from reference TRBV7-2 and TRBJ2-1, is GAGVSQSPSNKVTEKGKDVELRCDPISGHTALYWYRQSLGQGLEFLIYFQGNSAPDKSGLPSDRFSAERTGGSVSTLTIQRTQQEDSAVYLCASSTYLDNEQFFGPGTRLTVL.

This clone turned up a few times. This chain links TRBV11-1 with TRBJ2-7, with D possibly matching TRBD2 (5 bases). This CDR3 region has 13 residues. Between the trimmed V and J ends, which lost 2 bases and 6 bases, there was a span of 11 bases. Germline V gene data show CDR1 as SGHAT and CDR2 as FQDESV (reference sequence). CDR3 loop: CASSLNRGPEQYF. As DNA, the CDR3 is TGTGCCAGCAGCTTAAATAGAGGGCCCGAGCAGTACTTC.

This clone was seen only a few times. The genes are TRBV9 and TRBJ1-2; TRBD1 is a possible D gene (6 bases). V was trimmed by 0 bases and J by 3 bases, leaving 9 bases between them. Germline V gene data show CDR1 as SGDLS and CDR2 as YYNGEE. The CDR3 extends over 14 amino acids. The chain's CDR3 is CASSVADSDYGYTF. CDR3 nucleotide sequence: TGTGCCAGCAGCGTAGCGGACAGTGACTATGGCTACACCTTC.

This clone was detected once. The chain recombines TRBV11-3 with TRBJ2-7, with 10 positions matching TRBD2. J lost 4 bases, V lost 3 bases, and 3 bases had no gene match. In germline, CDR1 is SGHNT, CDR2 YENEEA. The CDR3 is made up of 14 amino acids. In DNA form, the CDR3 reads TGTGCCAGCAGCTTCCAAGCGGGAGGGTACGAGCAGTACTTC. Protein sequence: CASSFQAGGYEQYF. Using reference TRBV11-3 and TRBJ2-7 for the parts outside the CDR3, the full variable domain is EAGVVQSPRYKIIEKKQPVAFWCNPISGHNTLYWYLQNLGQGPELLIRYENEEAVDDSQLPKDRFSAERLKGVDSTLKIQPAELGDSAVYLCASSFQAGGYEQYFGPGTRLTVT.

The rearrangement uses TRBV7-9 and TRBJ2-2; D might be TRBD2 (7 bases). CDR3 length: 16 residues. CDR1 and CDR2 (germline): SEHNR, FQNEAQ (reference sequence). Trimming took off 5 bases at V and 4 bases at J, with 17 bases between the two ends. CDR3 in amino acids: CASSPPPGEGTGELFF. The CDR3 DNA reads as TGTGCCAGCAGCCCTCCCCCAGGGGAGGGCACCGGGGAGCTGTTTTTT.

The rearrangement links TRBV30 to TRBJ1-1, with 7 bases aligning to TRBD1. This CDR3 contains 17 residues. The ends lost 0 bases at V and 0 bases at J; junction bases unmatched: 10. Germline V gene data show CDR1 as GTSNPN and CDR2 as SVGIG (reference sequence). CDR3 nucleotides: TGTGCCTGGAGTGTACGGGGCAGGGGGTATATGAACACTGAAGCTTTCTTT. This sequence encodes CAWSVRGRGYMNTEAFF.

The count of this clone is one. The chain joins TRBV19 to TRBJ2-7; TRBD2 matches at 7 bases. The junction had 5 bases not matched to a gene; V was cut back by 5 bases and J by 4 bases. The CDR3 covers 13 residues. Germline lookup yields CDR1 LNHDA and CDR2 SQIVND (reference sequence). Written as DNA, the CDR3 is TGTGCCAGTAGTCCCCAGCGGGGTTACGAGCAGTACTTC. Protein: CASSPQRGYEQYF. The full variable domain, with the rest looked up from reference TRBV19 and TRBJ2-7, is DGGITQSPKYLFRKEGQNVTLSCEQNLNHDAMYWYRQDPGQGLRLIYYSQIVNDFQKGDIAEGYSVSREKKESFPLTVTSAQKNPTAFYLCASSPQRGYEQYFGPGTRLTVT.

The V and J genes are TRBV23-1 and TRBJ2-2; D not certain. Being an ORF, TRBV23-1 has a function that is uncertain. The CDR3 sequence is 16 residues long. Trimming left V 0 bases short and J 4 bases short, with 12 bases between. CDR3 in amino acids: CASSQSRRVGTGELFF. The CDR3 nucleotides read TGCGCCAGCAGTCAATCAAGAAGGGTGGGCACCGGGGAGCTGTTTTTT.

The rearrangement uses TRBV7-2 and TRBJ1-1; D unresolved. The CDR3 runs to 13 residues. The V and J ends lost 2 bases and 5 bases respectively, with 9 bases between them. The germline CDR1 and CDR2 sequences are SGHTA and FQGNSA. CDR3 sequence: CASSLSVRTEAFF. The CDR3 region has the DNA TGTGCCAGCAGCTTATCAGTACGGACTGAAGCTTTCTTT. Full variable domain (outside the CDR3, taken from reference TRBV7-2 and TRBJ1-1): GAGVSQSPSNKVTEKGKDVELRCDPISGHTALYWYRQSLGQGLEFLIYFQGNSAPDKSGLPSDRFSAERTGGSVSTLTIQRTQQEDSAVYLCASSLSVRTEAFFGQGTRLTVV.

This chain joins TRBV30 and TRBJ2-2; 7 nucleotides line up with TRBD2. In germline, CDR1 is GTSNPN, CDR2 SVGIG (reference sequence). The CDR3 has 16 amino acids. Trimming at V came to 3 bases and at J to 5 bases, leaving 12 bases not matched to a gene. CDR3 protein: CAWRGLLGGPTGELFF. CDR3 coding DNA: TGTGCCTGGAGGGGACTTTTGGGAGGGCCGACCGGGGAGCTGTTTTTT.

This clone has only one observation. CDR3 amino acids: CASSPMEVLTYEQYF. CDR3 nucleotides: TGTGCCAGCAGCCCTATGGAGGTCTTGACCTACGAGCAGTACTTC. The rearrangement joins TRBV7-2 to TRBJ2-7; D may be TRBD2 (5 bases). The CDR3 totals 15 residues. CDR1 and CDR2 from the germline V gene are SGHTA and FQGNSA. Trimming took 5 bases from V and 2 from J, leaving 16 bases between them.

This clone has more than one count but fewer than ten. CDR3 residues: CASSFSGAGELFF. DNA of the CDR3: TGTGCCAGCAGCTTTAGCGGCGCCGGGGAGCTGTTTTTT. This sequence joins TRBV7-3 and TRBJ2-2, with a possible D match to TRBD2 (6 bases). The germline V gene has CDR1 SGHTA and CDR2 FQGTGA. Trimming took 3 bases from V and 6 from J, leaving 8 bases between them. This CDR3 has 13 residues.

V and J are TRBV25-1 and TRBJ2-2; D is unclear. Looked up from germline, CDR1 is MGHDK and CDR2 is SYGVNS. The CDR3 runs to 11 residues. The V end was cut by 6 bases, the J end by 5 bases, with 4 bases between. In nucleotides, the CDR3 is TGTGCCAGCAGATCTACCGGGGAGCTGTTTTTT. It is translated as CASRSTGELFF.